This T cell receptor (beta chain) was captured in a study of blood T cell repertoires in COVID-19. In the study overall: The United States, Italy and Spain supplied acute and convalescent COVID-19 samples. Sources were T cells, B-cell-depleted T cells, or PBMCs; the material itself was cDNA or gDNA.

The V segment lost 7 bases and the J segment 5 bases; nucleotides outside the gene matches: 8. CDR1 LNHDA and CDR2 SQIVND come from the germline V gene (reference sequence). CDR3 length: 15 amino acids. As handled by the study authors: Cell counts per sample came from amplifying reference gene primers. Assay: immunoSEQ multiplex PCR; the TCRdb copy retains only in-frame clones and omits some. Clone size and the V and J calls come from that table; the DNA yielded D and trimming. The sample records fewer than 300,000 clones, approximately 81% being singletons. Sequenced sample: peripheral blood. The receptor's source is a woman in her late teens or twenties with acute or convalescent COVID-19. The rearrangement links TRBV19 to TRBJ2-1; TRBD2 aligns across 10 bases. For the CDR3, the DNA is TGTGCCAGTACCCTGGTAGCGGGAGGTAACAATGAGCAGTTCTTC. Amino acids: CASTLVAGGNNEQFF.